This TCR beta chain is drawn from a study of T cells in Graves' hyperthyroidism and ophthalmopathy. Study overall: The initial diagnosis was the point when peripheral blood was collected, ahead of any treatment. Overall study findings and caveats: Ophthalmopathy got predicted by the model a median roughly six months before its onset. Through a model of 13 V-J features, ophthalmopathy was separated from stable hyperthyroidism.

Exclusion of a patient resulted from uncontrolled infection, other autoimmune disease, pregnancy or lactation. Trimming at V came to 7 bases and at J to 0 bases, leaving 2 bases not matched to a gene. Germline V gives CDR1 SGDLS, CDR2 YYNGEE. The CDR3 runs 13 residues. Amplification targeted TCR beta CDR3 regions from RNA transcripts. During a first-round RT-PCR of the TCR CDR3, the HTBI primer set was used. TCRdb ran MiXCR on the multiplex PCR reads and lists one entry per CDR3 protein. The sample has nearly 750,000 distinct CDR3 sequences; about 35% are singletons. In its sample, this clonotype was seen many times. The antigen is not known.

The receptor was derived from a woman in her thirties or forties with Graves' hyperthyroidism. This chain joins TRBV9 and TRBJ2-7; 9 nucleotides agree with TRBD2. The sequenced sample consisted of blood. The CDR3 region is CASGSGGSYEQYF. The DNA of the CDR3 is TGTGCCAGCGGTAGCGGGGGCTCCTACGAGCAGTACTTC.